This T cell receptor beta chain appears in the sequencing data of a study of post-analysis software for immune sequencing data (dated by TCRdb to 2014 to 2015). Background for the entire study: Disease courses on record covered relapsing-remitting, secondary progressive and progressive-relapsing multiple sclerosis, though some patients had no subtype annotation. A subset of samples was prepared in parallel using single-end sample barcoding, then pooled and co-amplified after Illumina adapter ligation. Patient repertoires were compared against about a dozen previously published healthy control repertoires from donors aged 6 to 25 years.

Libraries were built with PCR. The run used an Illumina HiSeq 2500. Unique molecular identifiers were incorporated into TCR beta cDNA libraries to reduce PCR and sequencing biases. Around 500,000 cDNA molecules were obtained for every 1 to 10 million input T cells, so each molecule roughly corresponded to one T cell. Patient libraries were prepared and sequenced with the same protocol used for the earlier healthy control dataset. Within a given batch, samples were prepared together, multiplexed and sequenced on the same HiSeq lane. From the authors' description of their analysis: MIGEC handled the raw barcoded reads, throwing out single-read molecular identifier groups before consensus assembly and CDR3 extraction. VDJtools was used for post-analysis of the clonotype tables, and diversity was normalized by down-sampling every dataset to the size of the smallest sample. Repertoire overlap clustering matched CDR3 amino acid but not nucleotide sequences to correct batch-related cross-sample contamination. TCRdb itself trimmed the public reads at Q25 with fastp, ran MiXCR and retained productive beta chains. Entries are consolidated by CDR3 protein sequence, retaining the most common genes and DNA. The V and J calls come from TCRdb's annotation, not from the publication. Within this sample are some 800,000 distinct CDR3 sequences, with more than 45% of them counted one time only. The biggest ten clones account for roughly 4.5% of the sample.

Results and caveats for the whole study, not just this receptor: When samples were clustered directly using the F measure, samples prepared in the same batch co-clustered strongly, which prompted a batch-effect correction. Roughly 5 TRBV segments, including TRBV5-6, TRBV5-1 and TRBV20-1, were significantly more frequent in patients than controls. Multiple sclerosis patients had significantly lower normalized Chao1 diversity than controls, a result that suggests substantial peripheral T-cell clonal expansion. The control group was slightly older than the multiple sclerosis patient group.

This clonotype was found a few times. The specificity of this receptor is unknown. There are no base qualities to consult, and no much larger clone falls within one base. From the cysteine through the phenylalanine, the CDR3 covers 16 amino acids. The read is trimmed to its CDR3 DNA, 48 bases read in frame from base 1. V loses 3 bases, J loses 2 bases, and the germline ends lie 15 bases apart. CDR1 and CDR2, looked up from the germline V gene, are SGDLS and YYNGEE. TCR beta repertoires were profiled from peripheral blood of roughly 13 young patients with multiple sclerosis to demonstrate the VDJtools post-analysis software. The patients with multiple sclerosis were children and adolescents between about 6 and 15 years of age.

Material: blood. The clonotype comes from a girl under 18 with multiple sclerosis. The sequence joins TRBV9 to TRBJ2-1; matching of 5 bases hints at TRBD1 as the D gene. CDR3 loop: CASSATGKTAYNEQFF. The sequenced DNA is TGTGCCAGCAGCGCTACAGGAAAAACAGCCTACAATGAGCAGTTCTTC.